The sequence of this T cell receptor (beta chain) was determined in a study of T cells in narcolepsy. Study overall: Donors had narcolepsy type 1 or type 2, or were healthy controls. Broader study findings: In some patient and control memory CD4+ samples, autoreactive clones were absent. Comparing one patient's CSF and blood CD4+ clonotypes highlighted HCRT- and TRIB2-specific autoreactive clonotypes.

As for this clone: The antigen is undetermined.

Germline assignment: CDR1 SNHLY and CDR2 FYNNEI. This CDR3 has 14 amino acids. V lost 5 bases and J lost 1, with 9 bases in between. Profiled with immunoSEQ multiplex PCR; TCRdb holds only in-frame clones, not every one. Found here are 24,000 or so clones, just under 85% of them singletons; the top ten hold 1.3%. The clonotype was recovered from a human donor with narcolepsy. Sample: CD45RA- memory CD4+ T cells from PBMCs. This chain joins TRBV2 and TRBJ2-1; no definite D call. The CDR3 loop is CASSLEDSYNEQFF. In nucleotides, the CDR3 is TGTGCCAGCAGTTTAGAGGATTCCTACAATGAGCAGTTCTTC.